This T cell receptor (beta chain) was profiled in a study of cytomegalovirus exposure and HLA in healthy donors. A remark on this clone: Its antigen is not identified. In the same sample, other DNA sequences code for this CDR3.

Study-level points and caveats: According to a later analysis, most TCR beta chains associated with CMV appeared HLA-restricted. The Asian-associated ancestry cluster reportedly had fewer N-insertions than the 666-donor mean in a later analysis. A later analysis linked a missense DCLRE1C variant to TCR beta V- and J-gene trimming.

The PCR made use of 60 Vbeta and 13 Jbeta primers. Profiled with immunoSEQ multiplex PCR; TCRdb holds only in-frame clones, not every one. The table lists around 120,000 clones, around 70% of them singletons. This cohort consisted of healthy bone marrow donors. CDR3 length: 15 amino acids. CDR1 and CDR2 (germline): SGHRS, YFSETQ. The J segment lost 4 bases and the V segment lost 4 bases, leaving 10 bases of the junction unmatched. V is TRBV5-1 and J is TRBJ1-1; 7 bases map to TRBD1. The sequenced sample was PBMCs. This TCR was sampled from a woman in her fifties or sixties in good health and CMV-seropositive. CDR3 amino acids: CASSLPDRVSTEAFF. The CDR3, as DNA: TGCGCCAGCAGCCTACCAGACAGGGTTTCCACTGAAGCTTTCTTT.